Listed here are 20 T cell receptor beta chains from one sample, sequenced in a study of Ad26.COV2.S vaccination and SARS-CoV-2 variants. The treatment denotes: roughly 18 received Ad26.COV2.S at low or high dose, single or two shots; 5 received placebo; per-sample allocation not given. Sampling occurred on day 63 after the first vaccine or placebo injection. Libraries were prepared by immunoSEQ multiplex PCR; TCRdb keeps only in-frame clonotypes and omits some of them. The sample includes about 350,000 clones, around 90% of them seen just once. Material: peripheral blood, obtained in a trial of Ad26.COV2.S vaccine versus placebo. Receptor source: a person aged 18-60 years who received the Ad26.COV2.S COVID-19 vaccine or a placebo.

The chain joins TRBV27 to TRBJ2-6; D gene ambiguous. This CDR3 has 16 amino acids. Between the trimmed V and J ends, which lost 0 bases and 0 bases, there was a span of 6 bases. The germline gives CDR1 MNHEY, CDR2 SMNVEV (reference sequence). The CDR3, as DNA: TGTGCCAGCAGTTTATCCCTAGTCTCTGGGGCCAACGTCCTGACTTTC. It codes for CASSLSLVSGANVLTF.

The CDR3 loop is CASSPGSGGAEQFF. In DNA form, the CDR3 reads TGTGCCAGCTCACCAGGGTCTGGGGGAGCTGAGCAGTTCTTC. This rearrangement joins TRBV18 to TRBJ2-1; the D gene could be TRBD1 or TRBD2 (5 bases each). Trimming cost V 2 bases and J 9 bases, with 14 bases left between them. This CDR3 has 14 amino acids. Germline loops: CDR1 KGHSH, CDR2 LQKENI.

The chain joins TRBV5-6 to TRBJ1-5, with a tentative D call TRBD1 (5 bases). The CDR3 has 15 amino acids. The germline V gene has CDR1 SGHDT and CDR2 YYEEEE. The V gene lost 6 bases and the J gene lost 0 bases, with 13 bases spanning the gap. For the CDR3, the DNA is TGTGCCAGCAACTGGGGGGGGGATAGCAATCAGCCCCAGCATTTT. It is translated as CASNWGGDSNQPQHF.

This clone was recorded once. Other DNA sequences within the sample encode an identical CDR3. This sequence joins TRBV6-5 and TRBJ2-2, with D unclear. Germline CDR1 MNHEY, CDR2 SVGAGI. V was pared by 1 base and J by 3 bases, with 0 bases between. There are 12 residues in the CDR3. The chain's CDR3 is CASSYYTGELFF. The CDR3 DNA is TGTGCCAGCAGTTACTACACCGGGGAGCTGTTTTTT.

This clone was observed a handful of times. In DNA, the CDR3 is TGTGCCAGCAGTTCACGACAGGGAGGGTACGAGCAGTACTTC. Translating it yields CASSSRQGGYEQYF. The chain carries TRBV6-2 or TRBV6-3 and TRBJ2-7; D is tentatively TRBD1 or TRBD2 (7 bases each). Germline CDR1 and CDR2: MNHEY and SVGEGT. This CDR3 spans 14 amino acids. Trimming removed 4 bases at V and 4 bases at J, with 14 bases between.

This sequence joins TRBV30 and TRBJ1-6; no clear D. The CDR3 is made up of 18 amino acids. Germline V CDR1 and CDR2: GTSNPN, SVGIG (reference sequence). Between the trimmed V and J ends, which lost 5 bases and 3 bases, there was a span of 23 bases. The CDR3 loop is CAWGKVGSGDFYNSPLHF. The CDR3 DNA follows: TGTGCCTGGGGTAAAGTTGGTAGCGGAGACTTCTATAATTCACCCCTCCACTTT.

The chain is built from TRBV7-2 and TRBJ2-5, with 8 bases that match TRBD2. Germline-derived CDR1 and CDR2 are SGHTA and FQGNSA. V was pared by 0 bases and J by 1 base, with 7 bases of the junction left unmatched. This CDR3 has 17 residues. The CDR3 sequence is CASSLAGRAGGQETQYF. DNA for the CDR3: TGTGCCAGCAGCTTAGCGGGACGGGCGGGGGGCCAAGAGACCCAGTACTTC.

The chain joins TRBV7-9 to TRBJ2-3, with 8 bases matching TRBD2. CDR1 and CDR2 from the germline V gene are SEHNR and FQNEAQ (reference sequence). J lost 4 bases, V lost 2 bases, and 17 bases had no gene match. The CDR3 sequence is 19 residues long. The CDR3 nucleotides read TGTGCCAGCAGCTTACTCTCTTATATGAGCGGGGGAGCGGCAGATACGCAGTATTTT. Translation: CASSLLSYMSGGAADTQYF.

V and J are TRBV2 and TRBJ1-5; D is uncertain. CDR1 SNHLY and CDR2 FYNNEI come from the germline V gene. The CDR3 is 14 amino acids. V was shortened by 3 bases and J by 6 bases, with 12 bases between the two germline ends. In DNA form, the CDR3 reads TGTGCCAGCAGTGAGTTCAAGGGTAGTCAGCCCCAGCATTTT. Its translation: CASSEFKGSQPQHF.

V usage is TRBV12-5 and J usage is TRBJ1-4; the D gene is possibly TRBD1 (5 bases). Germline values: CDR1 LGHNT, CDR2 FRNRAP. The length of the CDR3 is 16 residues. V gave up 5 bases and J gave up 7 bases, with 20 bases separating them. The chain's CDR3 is CASGNGPKWGGEKLFF. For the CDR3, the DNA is TGTGCTAGTGGTAACGGGCCAAAATGGGGCGGTGAAAAACTGTTTTTT.

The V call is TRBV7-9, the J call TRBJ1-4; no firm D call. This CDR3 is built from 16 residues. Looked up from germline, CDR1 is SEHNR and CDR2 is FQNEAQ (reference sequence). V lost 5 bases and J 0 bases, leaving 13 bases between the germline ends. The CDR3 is CASSPPWGSTNEKLFF. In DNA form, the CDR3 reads TGTGCCAGCAGCCCCCCGTGGGGATCAACTAATGAAAAACTGTTTTTT.

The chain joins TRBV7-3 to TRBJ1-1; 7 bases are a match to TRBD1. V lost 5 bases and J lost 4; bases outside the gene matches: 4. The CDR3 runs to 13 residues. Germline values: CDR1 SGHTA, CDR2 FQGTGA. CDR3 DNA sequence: TGTGCCAGCAGCGCCCGACAGGGCACTGAAGCTTTCTTT. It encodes CASSARQGTEAFF. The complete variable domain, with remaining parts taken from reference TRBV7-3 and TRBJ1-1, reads GAGVSQTPSNKVTEKGKYVELRCDPISGHTALYWYRQSLGQGPEFLIYFQGTGAADDSGLPNDRFFAVRPEGSVSTLKIQRTERGDSAVYLCASSARQGTEAFFGQGTRLTVV.

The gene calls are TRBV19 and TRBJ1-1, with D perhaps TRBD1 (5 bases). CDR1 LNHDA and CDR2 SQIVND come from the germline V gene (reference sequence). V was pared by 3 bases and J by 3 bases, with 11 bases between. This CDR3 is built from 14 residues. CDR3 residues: CASSMGRPDTEAFF. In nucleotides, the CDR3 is TGTGCCAGTAGTATGGGACGCCCTGACACTGAAGCTTTCTTT.

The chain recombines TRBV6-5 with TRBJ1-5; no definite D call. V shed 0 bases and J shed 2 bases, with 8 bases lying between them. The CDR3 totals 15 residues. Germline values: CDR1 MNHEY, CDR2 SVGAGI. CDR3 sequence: CASSYSIGGNQPQHF. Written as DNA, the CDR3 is TGTGCCAGCAGTTACTCGATTGGCGGCAATCAGCCCCAGCATTTT.

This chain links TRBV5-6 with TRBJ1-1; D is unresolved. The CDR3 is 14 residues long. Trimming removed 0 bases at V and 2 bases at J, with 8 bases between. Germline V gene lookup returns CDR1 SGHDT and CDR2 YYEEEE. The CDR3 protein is CASSLDSKNTEAFF. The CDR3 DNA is TGTGCCAGCAGCTTGGATTCAAAAAACACTGAAGCTTTCTTT.

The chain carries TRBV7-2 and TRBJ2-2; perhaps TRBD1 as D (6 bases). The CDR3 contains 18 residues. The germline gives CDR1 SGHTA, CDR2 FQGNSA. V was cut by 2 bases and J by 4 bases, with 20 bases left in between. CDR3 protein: CASSLIPPGRGGTGELFF. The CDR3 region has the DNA TGTGCCAGCAGCTTAATACCTCCAGGCAGGGGTGGCACCGGGGAGCTGTTTTTT. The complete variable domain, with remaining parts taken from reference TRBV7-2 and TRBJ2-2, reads GAGVSQSPSNKVTEKGKDVELRCDPISGHTALYWYRQSLGQGLEFLIYFQGNSAPDKSGLPSDRFSAERTGGSVSTLTIQRTQQEDSAVYLCASSLIPPGRGGTGELFFGEGSRLTVL.

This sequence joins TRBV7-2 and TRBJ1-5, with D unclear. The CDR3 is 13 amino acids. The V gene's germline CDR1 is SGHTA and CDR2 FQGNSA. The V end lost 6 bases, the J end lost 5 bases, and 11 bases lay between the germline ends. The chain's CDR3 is CASSSDLDQPQHF. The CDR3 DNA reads TGTGCCAGCAGTAGCGATTTAGATCAGCCCCAGCATTTT.

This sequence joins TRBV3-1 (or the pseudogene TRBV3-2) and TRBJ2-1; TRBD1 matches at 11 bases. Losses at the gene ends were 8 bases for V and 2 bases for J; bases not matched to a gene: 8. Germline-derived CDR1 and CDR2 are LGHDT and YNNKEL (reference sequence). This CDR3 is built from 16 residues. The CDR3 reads CASDPDRGRAYNEQFF. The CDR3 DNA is TGTGCCAGCGACCCGGACAGGGGGCGAGCCTACAATGAGCAGTTCTTC.

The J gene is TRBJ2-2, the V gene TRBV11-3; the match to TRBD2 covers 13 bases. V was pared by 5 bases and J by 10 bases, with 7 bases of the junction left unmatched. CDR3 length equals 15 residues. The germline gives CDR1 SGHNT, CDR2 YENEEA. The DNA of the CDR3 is TGTGCCAGCAGCGGAGGGACTAGCGGGGCCGAGGAGCTGTTTTTT. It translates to CASSGGTSGAEELFF.

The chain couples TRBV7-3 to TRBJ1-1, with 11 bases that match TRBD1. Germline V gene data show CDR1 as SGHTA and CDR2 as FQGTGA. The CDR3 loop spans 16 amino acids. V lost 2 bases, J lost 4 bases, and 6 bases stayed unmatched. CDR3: CASSLDSGTGGTEAFF. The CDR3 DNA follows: TGTGCCAGCAGCTTAGACTCCGGGACAGGGGGCACTGAAGCTTTCTTT.